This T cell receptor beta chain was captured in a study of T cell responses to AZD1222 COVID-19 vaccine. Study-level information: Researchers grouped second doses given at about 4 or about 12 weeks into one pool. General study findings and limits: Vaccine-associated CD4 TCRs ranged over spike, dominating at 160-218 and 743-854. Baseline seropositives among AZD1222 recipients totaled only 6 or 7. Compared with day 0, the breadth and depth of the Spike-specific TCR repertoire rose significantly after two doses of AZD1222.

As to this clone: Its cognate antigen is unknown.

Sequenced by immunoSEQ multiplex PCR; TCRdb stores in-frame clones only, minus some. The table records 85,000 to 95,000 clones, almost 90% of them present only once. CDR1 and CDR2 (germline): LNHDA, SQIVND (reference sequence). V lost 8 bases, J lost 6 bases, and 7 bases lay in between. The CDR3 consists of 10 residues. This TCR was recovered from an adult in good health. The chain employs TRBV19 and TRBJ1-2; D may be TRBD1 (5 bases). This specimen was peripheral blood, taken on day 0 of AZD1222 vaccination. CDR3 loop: CASGGHGYTF. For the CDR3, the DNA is TGTGCCAGTGGGGGTCATGGCTACACCTTC. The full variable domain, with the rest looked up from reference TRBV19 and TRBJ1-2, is DGGITQSPKYLFRKEGQNVTLSCEQNLNHDAMYWYRQDPGQGLRLIYYSQIVNDFQKGDIAEGYSVSREKKESFPLTVTSAQKNPTAFYLCASGGHGYTFGSGTRLTVV.